This T cell receptor beta chain originates from a study of long-term antiretroviral therapy in people with HIV. With survey level as its setting, the immunoSEQ assay was v3.0. The data were produced by immunoSEQ multiplex PCR, yet TCRdb's version contains in-frame clones alone and is incomplete. The sample lists tens of thousands of clones; less than 85% were seen once. Germline lookup yields CDR1 SGHDT and CDR2 YYEEEE. The CDR3 runs to 14 residues. The V and J ends lost 4 bases and 0 bases, in that order; junction bases with no gene match: 1. This clone was seen a handful of times. The source was unsorted PBMCs, collected 2.9 years after starting antiretroviral therapy. The TCR comes from a woman in her 30s with HIV. The chain is built from TRBV5-6 and TRBJ1-3; 7 bases map to TRBD1. The CDR3 is CASSRDSSGNTIYF. The CDR3 bases are TGTGCCAGCAGCAGGGACAGCTCTGGAAACACCATATATTTT.